The 16 T cell receptor beta chains below were found in one sample sequenced in a study of blood T cell repertoires in COVID-19. Method: immunoSEQ multiplex PCR; TCRdb's copy keeps in-frame clones and lacks some. This sample has 200,000 to 250,000 clones, with about 86% found just once. Sequenced input: peripheral blood. These receptors were collected from a woman aged 45-59 years with COVID-19, enrolled during active disease.

V gene TRBV28 combines with J gene TRBJ2-7, with D possibly being TRBD2 (6 bases). This CDR3 has 14 amino acids. V lost 5 bases, J lost 1 base, and 12 bases lay in between. Germline loops: CDR1 MDHEN, CDR2 SYDVKM. As DNA, the CDR3 is TGTGCCAGCAGTCACCAGGGACTTTCCTACGAGCAGTACGTC. Translation: CASSHQGLSYEQYV.

This rearrangement joins TRBV12-5 to TRBJ2-5, with a weak D call TRBD2 (6 bases). The CDR3 extends over 18 amino acids. V was cut by 0 bases and J by 2 bases, with 19 bases left in between. CDR1 and CDR2 (germline): LGHNT, FRNRAP. CDR3 sequence reads: CASGLVLGSGSKQETQYF. CDR3 nucleotide sequence: TGTGCTAGTGGTTTGGTACTCGGGAGTGGGTCAAAACAAGAGACCCAGTACTTC.

CDR3 in DNA: TGTGCCAGCAGCCCCCTGGGACTAGCGGGGGCCTACGAGCAGTACTTC. This encodes CASSPLGLAGAYEQYF. J is TRBJ2-7 and V is TRBV9; 14 bases match TRBD2. V shed 4 bases, J shed 2 bases, and the junction held 5 bases outside the gene matches. This CDR3 is 16 amino acids long. CDR1 and CDR2 from the germline V gene are SGDLS and YYNGEE.

This chain joins TRBV11-1 and TRBJ2-3; D is undetermined. CDR1 is SGHAT and CDR2 is FQDESV in the germline V gene (reference sequence). Trimming pared 5 bases from V and 3 bases from J, leaving 18 bases between. The CDR3 runs 16 residues. CDR3: CASSPTPVSRTDTQYF. CDR3 nucleotides: TGTGCCAGCAGCCCGACCCCGGTCTCGCGGACAGATACGCAGTATTTT.

The V gene is TRBV6-4, the J gene TRBJ1-6; 7 nucleotides align to TRBD1. The ends lost 0 bases at V and 7 bases at J; junction bases unmatched: 3. Looked up from germline, CDR1 is MRHNA and CDR2 is SNTAGT. CDR3 length: 15 residues. In DNA, the CDR3 is TGTGCCAGCAGTGACTCTAGGGGGCAAAATTCACCCCTCCACTTT. Translation: CASSDSRGQNSPLHF.

This chain uses TRBV10-3 with TRBJ1-6, with D uncertain. Trimming took off 1 base at V and 7 bases at J, with 11 bases between the two ends. Germline values: CDR1 ENHRY, CDR2 SYGVKD. The CDR3 is 15 amino acids. CDR3 nucleotides: TGTGCCATCAGTGAGTACAGCTGGTGGAATTCACCCCTCCACTTT. As protein: CAISEYSWWNSPLHF.

J is TRBJ1-1 and V is TRBV5-1, with D perhaps TRBD1 (5 bases). V was cut by 4 bases and J by 4 bases, with 11 bases left in between. Germline values: CDR1 SGHRS, CDR2 YFSETQ. This CDR3 is built from 13 residues. DNA for the CDR3: TGCGCCAGCAGCAGACAGCCCGTCACTGAAGCTTTCTTT. Protein product: CASSRQPVTEAFF.

This chain connects TRBV13 to TRBJ2-5; possible D gene TRBD1, 7 bases. The CDR3 totals 14 residues. Germline V lookup: CDR1 PRHDT, CDR2 FYEKMQ (reference sequence). The germline V and J ends were trimmed by 6 bases and 7 bases, with 18 bases remaining between them. In DNA form, the CDR3 reads TGTGCCAGCAGGTCAGGGGGGTCCACTGGGACCCAGTACTTC. This encodes CASRSGGSTGTQYF.

The rearrangement joins TRBV18 to TRBJ1-4, with D perhaps TRBD1 (5 bases). V shed 4 bases and J shed 5 bases, with 14 bases lying between them. Germline V gene lookup returns CDR1 KGHSH and CDR2 LQKENI. The CDR3 runs to 15 residues. The CDR3 loop reads CASSQGLGQNEKLFF. DNA of the CDR3: TGTGCCAGCTCACAGGGGCTTGGGCAAAATGAAAAACTGTTTTTT.

This chain joins TRBV27 and TRBJ2-1, with D possibly being TRBD2 (6 bases). The CDR3 has 15 amino acids. Germline V CDR1 and CDR2: MNHEY, SMNVEV (reference sequence). The V end lost 5 bases, the J end lost 7 bases, and 18 bases lay between the germline ends. The CDR3 sequence: CASSETGVGGNEQFF. DNA for the CDR3: TGTGCCAGCAGTGAGACGGGGGTCGGCGGGAATGAGCAGTTCTTC.

The chain carries TRBV21-1 and TRBJ2-3; no DNA check was done on the table's D call, TRBD2. TRBV21-1 is labeled a pseudogene. This CDR3 is built from 19 residues. The CDR3 here is CASSKERGISRCITDTQYF. CDR3 coding DNA: TGTGCCAGCAGCAAAGAACGGGGGATTAGCCGCTGTATCACAGATACGCAGTATTTT.

This sequence joins TRBV19 and TRBJ2-2, with D possibly being TRBD1 (6 bases). V was pared by 7 bases and J by 0 bases, with 21 bases between. CDR1 LNHDA and CDR2 SQIVND come from the germline V gene (reference sequence). CDR3 length: 18 amino acids. CDR3 coding DNA: TGTGCCAGTACAAGACTTTTTTACAGGGACACGAACACCGGGGAGCTGTTTTTT. Translation: CASTRLFYRDTNTGELFF.

This chain connects TRBV5-6 to TRBJ1-3; TRBD1 aligns across 9 bases. The CDR3 has 14 residues. Germline values: CDR1 SGHDT, CDR2 YYEEEE. Trimming at V came to 3 bases and at J to 3 bases, leaving 1 base not matched to a gene. CDR3 nucleotides: TGTGCCAGCAGCTGGGACAGGGTTGGAAACACCATATATTTT. This sequence encodes CASSWDRVGNTIYF.

The chain has TRBV3-1 (or the pseudogene TRBV3-2) and TRBJ1-6; a weak D match, TRBD1 (5 bases). The CDR3 loop spans 13 amino acids. CDR1 and CDR2 from the germline V gene are LGHDT and YNNKEL (reference sequence). V dropped 5 bases and J dropped 9 bases, with 11 bases sitting between them. The DNA for the CDR3 is TGTGCCAGCAGCTTAAATCAGGGTTCACCCCTCCACTTT. Its translation is CASSLNQGSPLHF.

This chain joins TRBV18 and TRBJ1-2; D is perhaps TRBD1 (6 bases). The V gene lost 4 bases and the J gene lost 3 bases, with 15 bases spanning the gap. Germline lookup yields CDR1 KGHSH and CDR2 LQKENI. The CDR3 extends over 15 amino acids. The CDR3 DNA sequence: TGTGCCAGCTCACAAACGTCAGGGGTGGACTATGGCTACACCTTC. Its translation is CASSQTSGVDYGYTF. The entire variable domain, with the rest obtained from reference TRBV18 and TRBJ1-2, is as follows: NAGVMQNPRHLVRRRGQEARLRCSPMKGHSHVYWYRQLPEEGLKFMVYLQKENIIDESGMPKERFSAEFPKEGPSILRIQQVVRGDSAAYFCASSQTSGVDYGYTFGSGTRLTVV.

The chain links TRBV10-3 to TRBJ2-7; 7 bases line up with TRBD1. The ends lost 4 bases at V and 3 bases at J; junction bases unmatched: 9. CDR1 ENHRY and CDR2 SYGVKD come from the germline V gene. The CDR3 covers 15 residues. In DNA, the CDR3 is TGTGCCATCAGTGGAGACAGGGCCCAAATCTACGAGCAGTACGTC. Protein sequence: CAISGDRAQIYEQYV.